This T cell receptor (beta chain) was captured in a study of cytomegalovirus exposure and HLA in healthy donors. Study-level results: A subsequent analysis found that TCR clusters from the first cohort also tended to co-occur in the 110 or so validation repertoires, with under 95% of cluster scores above 0. The dataset shows that most TCR sequences were rare, while some public TCRs occurred in many donors. The study put some 150 TCR beta chains on its list as cytomegalovirus-associated.

In regard to this clone: What it binds is unknown.

The assay was immunoSEQ multiplex PCR, and TCRdb's table has in-frame clones only and misses some. Of about 310,000 clones listed, roughly 88% are singletons. V lost 1 base and J 5 bases, leaving 17 bases between the germline ends. Germline V lookup: CDR1 SGHTA, CDR2 FQGNSA. The CDR3 totals 17 residues. This chain joins TRBV7-2 and TRBJ1-4, with no clear D. The receptor comes from a man under 40 in good health and CMV-seronegative. Sequenced input: PBMCs. The CDR3 is CASSLVTLTNSNEKLFF. DNA of the CDR3: TGTGCCAGCAGCTTAGTCACCCTGACGAACAGCAATGAAAAACTGTTTTTT.